This T cell receptor (beta chain) was sequenced for a study of cytomegalovirus exposure and HLA in healthy donors. Study at large: Within the Caucasian-associated ancestry cluster were about 81% of the 398 genotyped donors. Study results and limitations: Follow-up analysis seemed to connect common viral pathogens with several of the most significant clusters identified. Later analysis identified a missense DCLRE1C variant that was linked to TCR beta V- and J-gene trimming.

Germline V CDR1 and CDR2: MNHNS, SASEGT. V trimming: 5 bases; J trimming: 8 bases; junction bases outside the gene matches: 6. CDR3 length equals 14 residues. The study sampled nominally healthy donors, though unrecorded immune exposures were likely. Primers for the PCR totalled 60 Vbeta and 13 Jbeta. This table comes from immunoSEQ multiplex PCR, and its TCRdb copy is limited to in-frame clones, with some not included. Among about 200,000 clones listed, under 85% were seen once. With respect to this clone: Antigen: not known.

The specimen was PBMCs. V usage is TRBV6-1 and J usage is TRBJ1-4; 9 bases match TRBD1. This receptor was identified in a man between 50 and 59 years old in good health and CMV-seronegative. CDR3 residues: CASSLQGAGEKLFF. The CDR3 coding sequence is TGTGCCAGCAGTTTACAGGGGGCTGGGGAAAAACTGTTTTTT.